This T cell receptor beta chain emerged from a study of blood T cells in healthy people across ages. The study's findings and limits: It was not known whether donors were CMV positive (a possible confounder of expanded clonotype changes). The authors considered diversity estimates from one million T cells to be underestimates.

This CDR3 region has 16 residues. Germline V CDR1 and CDR2: SGHTS, YDEGEE. V lost 6 bases and J lost 2, with 15 bases in between. This clonotype was picked up a small number of times. The antigen remains unidentified. PCR was performed a second time for 7 to 11 cycles using a sample-barcoded 5' primer and a J-beta primer mix. One entry per CDR3 protein, called by TCRdb with MiXCR from the 5' RACE reads. This table holds roughly 1,100,000 distinct CDR3 sequences, around 25% found once. These same records also appear under a second study, on T cells of mothers and their children.

The chain couples TRBV5-8 to TRBJ2-6; D perhaps matches TRBD2 (5 bases). The receptor was derived from a girl aged 2 to 9 in good health. The sequenced sample consisted of blood. The CDR3 DNA is TGTGCCAGCATAGTAGGACGAGGGACTGGGGCCAACGTCCTGACTTTC. The encoded protein is CASIVGRGTGANVLTF.